These 32 T cell receptor beta chains were sequenced from one sample in a study of beta chain features in type 1 diabetes. Investigators reverse transcribed all isolated RNA, so they sequenced expressed TCRB transcripts. The repertoire was sequenced with immunoSEQ multiplex PCR; TCRdb's copy has only in-frame clones and lacks some. The sample shows 150,000 to 180,000 clones, around 10% of them seen only once. Sequenced: central memory CD4+ T cells from blood. The receptors stem from a man aged 18 to 29 in good health.

The rearrangement uses TRBV7-2 and TRBJ2-7, with D possibly matching TRBD1 (6 bases). The CDR3 spans 12 residues. With 3 bases removed from V and 9 bases from J, the gap between germline ends came to 12 bases. Germline CDR1 is SGHTA and CDR2 is FQGNSA. For the CDR3, the DNA is TGTGCCAGCAGCTTCGCAGGGGCACGGCAGTACTTC. Translation gives CASSFAGARQYF.

This clone has just a few counts. The CDR3 is CASSLAGRPGELFF. The CDR3 nucleotides are TGCGCCAGCAGCTTGGCGGGGCGCCCCGGGGAGCTGTTTTTT. The J gene is TRBJ2-2, the V gene TRBV5-1; D could derive from TRBD1 or TRBD2 (5 bases each). The germline V and J ends were trimmed by 0 bases and 6 bases, with 9 bases remaining between them. From germline, CDR1 is SGHRS and CDR2 YFSETQ. CDR3 length: 14 amino acids.

Concerning this clone itself: Other nucleotide sequences in the sample specify the same CDR3. J is TRBJ2-5 and V is TRBV7-2; D is ambiguous. The CDR3 has 13 residues. Germline CDR1 is SGHTA and CDR2 is FQGNSA. The V end lost 5 bases, the J end lost 1 base, and 8 bases lay between the germline ends. CDR3 nucleotide sequence: TGTGCCAGCAGCCCTAGAACCCAAGAGACCCAGTACTTC. It yields the protein CASSPRTQETQYF.

In this sample, this clone turned up a few times. This could be a read error, since a much larger clone is one nucleotide away. The V and J genes are TRBV20-1 and TRBJ2-1; possibly TRBD2 for D (6 bases). V was clipped by 6 bases and J by 9 bases, with 6 bases between them. Germline values: CDR1 DFQATT, CDR2 SNEGSKA (reference sequence). The CDR3 runs to 9 residues. The CDR3 loop is CSAGGEQFF. The CDR3 DNA is TGCAGTGCCGGGGGTGAGCAGTTCTTC.

This chain connects TRBV7-2 to TRBJ2-5; 9 bases map to TRBD2. Unmatched junction bases numbered 10, after V lost 3 bases and J lost 5 bases. The CDR3 is 16 residues long. Germline lookup yields CDR1 SGHTA and CDR2 FQGNSA. The CDR3 DNA reads TGTGCCAGCAGCTTCCGGCTAGCGGGATCAGGGGAGACCCAGTACTTC. It codes for CASSFRLAGSGETQYF.

This clone showed up just a few times. V usage is TRBV7-2 and J usage is TRBJ2-3, with D possibly TRBD2 on 5 matching bases. The CDR3 is 13 residues long. Germline V gene data show CDR1 as SGHTA and CDR2 as FQGNSA. Trimming cost V 4 bases and J 6 bases, with 11 bases left between them. This CDR3 is CASSYTRVDTQYF. Written as DNA, the CDR3 is TGTGCCAGCAGCTACACTAGGGTCGATACGCAGTATTTT.

The V and J genes are TRBV9 and TRBJ1-2; D call uncertain. Germline V lookup: CDR1 SGDLS, CDR2 YYNGEE. V was clipped by 0 bases and J by 1 base, with 10 bases between them. This CDR3 contains 15 residues. The CDR3 here is CASSVDSLVNYGYTF. The CDR3 nucleotides read TGTGCCAGCAGCGTAGACTCCCTAGTTAACTATGGCTACACCTTC.

The chain links TRBV15 to TRBJ1-3; TRBD1 matches 7 bases. V trimming: 5 bases; J trimming: 4 bases; junction bases outside the gene matches: 5. CDR1 LNHNV and CDR2 YYDKDF come from the germline V gene (reference sequence). This CDR3 region has 14 residues. CDR3 sequence reads: CATSARDRGNTIYF. CDR3 sequence (DNA): TGTGCCACCAGCGCCCGGGACAGAGGAAACACCATATATTTT.

This clone was found a few times. This sequence joins TRBV7-9 and TRBJ1-2, with 10 positions matching TRBD1. The CDR3 has 18 amino acids. Germline V gene lookup returns CDR1 SEHNR and CDR2 FQNEAQ (reference sequence). J was trimmed by 7 bases and V by 5 bases; bases with no gene match: 19. The CDR3 DNA follows: TGTGCCAGCAGCCTACCGCGTGGAAGGGGACAGGGGTCGCGTGGCTACACCTTC. The encoded protein is CASSLPRGRGQGSRGYTF.

For the CDR3, the DNA is TGCAGCGTTGGTGGGAGGGCAGGGGAAACGCAGTATTTT. Protein sequence: CSVGGRAGETQYF. J is TRBJ2-3 and V is TRBV29-1; TRBD2 is a possible D gene (7 bases). V was clipped by 4 bases and J by 9 bases, with 17 bases between them. Germline values: CDR1 SQVTM, CDR2 ANQGSEA. This CDR3 is 13 amino acids long.

This chain joins TRBV2 and TRBJ2-1; D not certain. CDR1 and CDR2 (germline): SNHLY, FYNNEI. CDR3 size: 17 residues. V lost 4 bases and J lost 0, with 16 bases in between. CDR3 residues: CASSGYKTPSSYNEQFF. The CDR3 bases are TGTGCCAGCAGTGGCTATAAGACACCAAGCTCCTACAATGAGCAGTTCTTC.

This clone was seen only a few times. The J gene is TRBJ2-3, the V gene TRBV18; D not certain. V lost 1 base, J lost 1 base, and 9 bases lay in between. The CDR3 is 15 amino acids. CDR1 and CDR2 from the germline V gene are KGHSH and LQKENI. CDR3 sequence: CASSPLVKGTDTQYF. CDR3 DNA: TGTGCCAGCTCACCACTTGTGAAGGGCACAGATACGCAGTATTTT.

The chain has TRBV29-1 and TRBJ2-5; weak D call: TRBD2 (5 bases). The V and J ends lost 6 bases and 5 bases respectively, with 16 bases between them. Per the germline V gene, CDR1 is SQVTM and CDR2 is ANQGSEA. The CDR3 has 13 residues. CDR3 DNA sequence: TGCAGCGTAAATGGAGAGAGGAGGGAGACCCAGTACTTC. Protein: CSVNGERRETQYF. Drawing the rest from reference TRBV29-1 and TRBJ2-5, the complete variable domain is SAVISQKPSRDICQRGTSLTIQCQVDSQVTMMFWYRQQPGQSLTLIATANQGSEATYESGFVIDKFPISRPNLTFSTLTVSNMSPEDSSIYLCSVNGERRETQYFGPGTRLLVL.

The table lists this clone with a few counts. V gene TRBV7-9 combines with J gene TRBJ1-6; possibly TRBD1 for D (5 bases). This CDR3 is built from 14 residues. The V and J ends lost 5 bases and 9 bases respectively, with 14 bases between them. The germline V gene encodes CDR1 SEHNR and CDR2 FQNEAQ (reference sequence). The CDR3: CASSPDSVGSPLHF. CDR3 DNA sequence: TGTGCCAGCAGCCCTGACAGCGTGGGTTCACCCCTCCACTTT.

This clone has only a few counts. In the same sample, other DNA sequences code for this CDR3. The chain combines TRBV14 with TRBJ2-3; D uncertain. CDR1 is SGHDN and CDR2 is FVKESK in the germline V gene. Between the trimmed V and J ends, which lost 4 bases and 3 bases, there was a span of 8 bases. The CDR3 consists of 13 residues. The CDR3 DNA sequence: TGTGCCAGCAGCCGCAGGCTTACAGATACGCAGTATTTT. Translating it yields CASSRRLTDTQYF.

J is TRBJ2-1 and V is TRBV19, with TRBD2 identical over 14 bases. The CDR3 has 14 residues. The V gene's germline CDR1 is LNHDA and CDR2 SQIVND (reference sequence). The trim removed 6 bases at V and 6 bases at J, leaving 1 base unmatched. This CDR3 is CASSGTSGGNEQFF. The CDR3 bases are TGTGCCAGTAGCGGGACTAGCGGGGGCAATGAGCAGTTCTTC.

The J gene is TRBJ2-1, the V gene TRBV9; 13 bases map to TRBD2. The CDR3 extends over 16 amino acids. Germline V CDR1 and CDR2: SGDLS, YYNGEE. J gave up 6 bases and V 3 bases, and 6 bases lay outside the gene matches. The DNA for the CDR3 is TGTGCCAGCAGCGCCCCCGGACTAGCGGGAGTCAATGAGCAGTTCTTC. Protein: CASSAPGLAGVNEQFF.

This clone has more than one count but fewer than ten. The gene calls are TRBV28 and TRBJ2-4, with 10 bases identical to TRBD1. V shed 4 bases, J shed 0 bases, and the junction held 12 bases outside the gene matches. Per the germline V gene, CDR1 is MDHEN and CDR2 is SYDVKM. CDR3 length: 19 amino acids. The CDR3 DNA follows: TGTGCCAGCAGTTCGTTTGGGACAGGGGACCGATTAGCCAAAAACATTCAGTACTTC. It codes for CASSSFGTGDRLAKNIQYF.

This clone was detected ten times or more. The rearrangement joins TRBV18 to TRBJ2-5; no clear D. Per germline, CDR1 KGHSH and CDR2 LQKENI. V lost 10 bases and J 2 bases, leaving 14 bases between the germline ends. CDR3 length equals 13 residues. The CDR3 loop reads CATRPGVQETQYF. The CDR3 DNA reads TGTGCCACCCGACCCGGCGTACAAGAGACCCAGTACTTC.

The chain is built from TRBV30 and TRBJ1-6; the D is unclear. Trimming pared 3 bases from V and 0 bases from J, leaving 9 bases between. The germline V gene has CDR1 GTSNPN and CDR2 SVGIG (reference sequence). This CDR3 has 15 residues. The CDR3 DNA reads TGTGCCTGGAGCGCAGAGTTCTCCTATAATTCACCCCTCCACTTT. Its translation: CAWSAEFSYNSPLHF. The full variable domain, completed using reference TRBV30 and TRBJ1-6, is SQTIHQWPATLVQPVGSPLSLECTVEGTSNPNLYWYRQAAGRGLQLLFYSVGIGQISSEVPQNLSASRPQDRQFILSSKKLLLSDSGFYLCAWSAEFSYNSPLHFGNGTRLTVT.

The rearrangement uses TRBV7-6 and TRBJ1-6, with D maybe TRBD1 (5 bases). CDR3 length equals 14 residues. Per germline, CDR1 SGHVS and CDR2 FNYEAQ. V lost 5 bases, J lost 10 bases, and 15 bases lay in between. Here the CDR3 reads CASSPPGARSPLHF. The CDR3, as DNA: TGTGCCAGCAGCCCCCCTGGGGCCCGCTCACCCCTCCACTTT.

This rearrangement joins TRBV19 to TRBJ1-2; TRBD1 might be the D (5 bases). V was clipped by 5 bases and J by 4 bases, with 17 bases between them. The germline V gene encodes CDR1 LNHDA and CDR2 SQIVND (reference sequence). The CDR3 spans 15 residues. CDR3 DNA sequence: TGTGCCAGTAGTCCCCGGGACCGCGAGGTCTATGGCTACACCTTC. Its translation is CASSPRDREVYGYTF.

The chain carries TRBV30 and TRBJ1-2; 8 bases map to TRBD1. Germline CDR1 GTSNPN, CDR2 SVGIG (reference sequence). With V trimmed by 7 bases and J by 4 bases, 5 bases remained unmatched. This CDR3 region has 12 residues. The CDR3 nucleotides are TGTGCCTTACAGGGGGAAAGCTATGGCTACACCTTC. This sequence encodes CALQGESYGYTF.

This clone was counted between two and nine times. This sequence joins TRBV25-1 and TRBJ1-2; D gene ambiguous. V gave up 6 bases and J gave up 1 base, with 9 bases separating them. CDR1 and CDR2 (germline): MGHDK, SYGVNS. The CDR3 totals 13 residues. CDR3 amino acids: CASRAFHNYGYTF. The CDR3, as DNA: TGTGCCAGCAGGGCATTTCATAACTATGGCTACACCTTC.

This chain links TRBV7-2 with TRBJ2-7; 7 bases map to TRBD2. V trimming: 1 base; J trimming: 5 bases; junction bases outside the gene matches: 5. The CDR3 is made up of 14 amino acids. Germline V lookup: CDR1 SGHTA, CDR2 FQGNSA. As DNA, the CDR3 is TGTGCCAGCAGCTTAGAATACAGCGGGAACGAGCAGTACTTC. Residues: CASSLEYSGNEQYF.

As DNA, the CDR3 is TGTGCCAGCAGTTTCTCGATTTTGACACGAGGCACTGAAGCTTTCTTT. It is translated as CASSFSILTRGTEAFF. The chain links TRBV6-5 to TRBJ1-1; D uncertain. V gave up 4 bases and J gave up 4 bases, with 19 bases separating them. CDR1 is MNHEY and CDR2 is SVGAGI in the germline V gene. The CDR3 sequence is 16 residues long.

The chain uses TRBV5-1 and TRBJ2-5, with D uncertain. V lost 0 bases to trimming and J lost 0 bases, with 6 bases between them. This CDR3 is built from 14 residues. From germline, CDR1 is SGHRS and CDR2 YFSETQ. CDR3 sequence (DNA): TGCGCCAGCAGCTTGGAGGGCCACCAAGAGACCCAGTACTTC. It codes for CASSLEGHQETQYF.

The chain employs TRBV9 and TRBJ2-5, with D possibly being TRBD2 (6 bases). The length of the CDR3 is 12 residues. The V gene's germline CDR1 is SGDLS and CDR2 YYNGEE. V gave up 3 bases and J gave up 5 bases, with 8 bases separating them. CDR3 in DNA: TGTGCCAGCAGCGCCGGAGGGGAGACCCAGTACTTC. Its translation: CASSAGGETQYF.

This sequence joins TRBV4-3 and TRBJ1-1; unclear D gene. Trimming stripped 3 bases from V and 0 bases from J, with 5 bases between. The CDR3 has 13 residues. The germline CDR1 and CDR2 sequences are LGHNA and YSLEER. The CDR3 loop is CASSQDLNTEAFF. CDR3 DNA: TGCGCCAGCAGCCAGGACTTGAACACTGAAGCTTTCTTT.

The chain carries TRBV7-2 and TRBJ1-3; D may be TRBD1 (5 bases). The CDR3 is 16 residues long. The V gene's germline CDR1 is SGHTA and CDR2 FQGNSA. V was cut by 2 bases and J by 4 bases, with 15 bases left in between. CDR3 sequence reads: CASSLKNTGQGNTIYF. The CDR3 bases are TGTGCCAGCAGCTTAAAAAACACAGGCCAGGGAAACACCATATATTTT.

This clone was seen more than once but under ten times. The rearrangement uses TRBV6-6 and TRBJ1-1, with 7 nucleotides matching TRBD1. The CDR3 covers 15 residues. Looked up from germline, CDR1 is MNHNY and CDR2 is SVGAGI (reference sequence). Unmatched junction bases numbered 8, after V lost 5 bases and J lost 2 bases. The CDR3 reads CASSDLGGGNTEAFF. In nucleotides, the CDR3 is TGTGCCAGCAGTGACCTAGGGGGCGGAAACACTGAAGCTTTCTTT.

This clone was seen many times. The rearrangement links TRBV2 to TRBJ2-5, with D perhaps TRBD2 (6 bases). Trimming left V 3 bases short and J 8 bases short, with 13 bases between. The germline V gene has CDR1 SNHLY and CDR2 FYNNEI. The CDR3 consists of 13 residues. CDR3 nucleotides: TGTGCCAGCAGTGAGTCGCAGGAGGGAACCCAGTACTTC. Encoded protein: CASSESQEGTQYF.